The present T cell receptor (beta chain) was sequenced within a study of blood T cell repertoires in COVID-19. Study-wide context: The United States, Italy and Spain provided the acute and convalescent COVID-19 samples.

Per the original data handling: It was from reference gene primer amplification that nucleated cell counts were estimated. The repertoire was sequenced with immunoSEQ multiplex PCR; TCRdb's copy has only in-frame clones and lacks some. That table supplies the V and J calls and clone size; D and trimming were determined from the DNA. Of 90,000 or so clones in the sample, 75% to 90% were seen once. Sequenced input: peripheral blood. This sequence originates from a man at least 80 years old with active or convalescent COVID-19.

This CDR3 reads CASSVDGVQPQHF. CDR3 nucleotides: TGTGCCAGCAGCGTAGATGGAGTTCAGCCCCAGCATTTT. The chain employs TRBV9 and TRBJ1-5; D uncertain. The ends were cut back, 0 bases at V and 6 bases at J, with 7 bases in the middle. The CDR3 is made up of 13 amino acids. CDR1 SGDLS and CDR2 YYNGEE come from the germline V gene.